This T cell receptor beta chain was identified during a study of blood T cell repertoires in COVID-19. This clone came up once. The assay was immunoSEQ multiplex PCR, and TCRdb's table has in-frame clones only and misses some. The data show some 380,000 clones, around 87% seen once. This study enrolled people aged about 18 to 95 from about 24 US geographic areas. This receptor was taken from a man younger than 45 who had recovered from COVID-19. Sequenced material: PBMCs or T cells enriched from blood (not recorded which).

The CDR3 reads CASSLAGIQETQYF. Here the CDR3 DNA reads TGTGCCAGCAGCTTAGCCGGGATTCAAGAGACCCAGTACTTC. The chain is built from TRBV7-9 and TRBJ2-5, with D possibly TRBD2 on 5 matching bases. This CDR3 is built from 14 residues. Germline loops: CDR1 SEHNR, CDR2 FQNEAQ (reference sequence). Trimming pared 0 bases from V and 2 bases from J, leaving 7 bases between.